The 8 T cell receptor beta chains below come from one sample, sequenced in a study of T cell responses to AZD1222 COVID-19 vaccine. The assay was immunoSEQ multiplex PCR, and TCRdb's table has in-frame clones only and misses some. The data contain under 150,000 clones, roughly 90% of them singletons. Sequenced here: peripheral blood, sampled 28 days after the second AZD1222 dose. These receptor sequences come from an adult who received the AZD1222 COVID-19 vaccine.

The genes are TRBV6-5 and TRBJ2-4, with 8 bases lining up with TRBD1. This CDR3 has 14 amino acids. V gave up 5 bases and J gave up 6 bases; unmatched junction bases: 6. Per germline, CDR1 MNHEY and CDR2 SVGAGI. Written as DNA, the CDR3 is TGTGCCAGCAGTCCAAGACAGGGGCTAAACATTCAGTACTTC. This encodes CASSPRQGLNIQYF.

The chain carries TRBV19 and TRBJ2-3; TRBD1 is a possible D gene (6 bases). Trimming removed 5 bases at V and 9 bases at J, with 12 bases between. This CDR3 region has 12 residues. Germline V gene data show CDR1 as LNHDA and CDR2 as SQIVND (reference sequence). CDR3 coding DNA: TGTGCCAGTAGTCTCAAGGGGGAGACGCAGTATTTT. Translation: CASSLKGETQYF.

This clone was observed a few times. The chain links TRBV28 to TRBJ1-4; 10 bases are shared with TRBD1. Losses at the gene ends were 6 bases for V and 5 bases for J; bases not matched to a gene: 6. The CDR3 is 15 residues long. Germline CDR1 MDHEN, CDR2 SYDVKM. CDR3 in amino acids: CASSPGGQGNEKLFF. The CDR3 DNA follows: TGTGCCAGCAGCCCAGGGGGACAGGGGAATGAAAAACTGTTTTTT.

The gene calls are TRBV18 and TRBJ1-5; D unclear. This CDR3 has 15 amino acids. Trimming cost V 1 base and J 2 bases, with 9 bases left between them. CDR1 KGHSH and CDR2 LQKENI come from the germline V gene. The CDR3 protein is CASSPLRSGNQPQHF. The CDR3 region has the DNA TGTGCCAGCTCACCACTGAGGTCGGGCAATCAGCCCCAGCATTTT.

The gene calls are TRBV24-1 and TRBJ1-4; no clear D. The germline V gene encodes CDR1 KGHDR and CDR2 SFDVKD. The CDR3 spans 16 residues. The germline V and J ends were trimmed by 4 bases and 5 bases, with 16 bases remaining between them. The CDR3: CATSELLGPLNEKLFF. DNA of the CDR3: TGTGCCACCAGTGAATTGTTAGGGCCCTTGAATGAAAAACTGTTTTTT.

V gene TRBV3-1 (or the pseudogene TRBV3-2) combines with J gene TRBJ1-5, with a possible D match to TRBD1 (6 bases). The CDR3 sequence is 15 residues long. Germline values: CDR1 LGHDT, CDR2 YNNKEL (reference sequence). The V and J ends lost 0 bases and 7 bases respectively, with 13 bases between them. The CDR3 DNA reads TGTGCCAGCAGCCAAGATTCAGGGGCGGGGCAGCCCCAGCATTTT. Its translation: CASSQDSGAGQPQHF.

This chain uses TRBV4-2 with TRBJ2-1, with D possibly being TRBD1 or TRBD2 (5 bases each). CDR3 length: 14 residues. CDR1 LGHNA and CDR2 YNFKEQ come from the germline V gene. Trimming took 0 bases from V and 8 from J, leaving 11 bases between them. The CDR3 protein is CASSQEVRGDEQFF. CDR3 nucleotides: TGTGCCAGCAGCCAAGAGGTGAGGGGCGATGAGCAGTTCTTC.

The chain combines TRBV2 with TRBJ1-4; D not resolved. Germline CDR1 is SNHLY and CDR2 is FYNNEI. The CDR3 length is 14 residues. The V end lost 7 bases, the J end lost 2 bases, and 11 bases lay between the germline ends. As DNA, the CDR3 is TGTGCCAGCAATACAGTGGCGACTAATGAAAAACTGTTTTTT. Translating it yields CASNTVATNEKLFF.